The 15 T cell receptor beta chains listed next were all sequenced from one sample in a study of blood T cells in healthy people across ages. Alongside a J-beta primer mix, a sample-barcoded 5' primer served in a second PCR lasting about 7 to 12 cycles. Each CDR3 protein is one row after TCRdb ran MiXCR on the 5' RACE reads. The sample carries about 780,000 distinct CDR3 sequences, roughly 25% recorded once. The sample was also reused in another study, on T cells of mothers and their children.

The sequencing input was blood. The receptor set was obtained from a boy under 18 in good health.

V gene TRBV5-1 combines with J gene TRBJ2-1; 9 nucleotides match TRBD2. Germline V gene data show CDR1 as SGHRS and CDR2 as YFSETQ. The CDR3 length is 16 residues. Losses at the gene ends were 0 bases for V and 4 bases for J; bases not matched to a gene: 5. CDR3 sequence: CASSLARAGGYNEQFF. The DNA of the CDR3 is TGCGCCAGCAGCTTGGCCCGAGCGGGGGGTTACAATGAGCAGTTCTTC.

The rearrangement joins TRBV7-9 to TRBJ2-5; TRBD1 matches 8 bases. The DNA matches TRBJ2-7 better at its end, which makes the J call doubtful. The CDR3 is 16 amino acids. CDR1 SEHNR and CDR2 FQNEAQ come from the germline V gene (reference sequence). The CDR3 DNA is TGTGCCAGCAGCCCAGCTGACAGGGGAGGATACTACGAGCAGTACTTC. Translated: CASSPADRGGYYEQYF.

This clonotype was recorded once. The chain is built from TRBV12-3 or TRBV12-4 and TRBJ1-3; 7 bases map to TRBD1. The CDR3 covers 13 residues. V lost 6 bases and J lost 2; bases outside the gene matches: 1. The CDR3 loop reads CASRGTAGNTIYF. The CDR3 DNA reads TGTGCCAGCAGAGGGACAGCTGGAAACACCATATATTTT.

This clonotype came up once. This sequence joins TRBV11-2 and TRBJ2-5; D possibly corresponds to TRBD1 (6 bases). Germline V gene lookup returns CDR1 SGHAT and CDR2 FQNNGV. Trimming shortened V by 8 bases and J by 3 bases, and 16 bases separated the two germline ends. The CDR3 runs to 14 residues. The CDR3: CASRARGGKETQYF. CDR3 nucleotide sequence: TGTGCCAGCCGTGCCCGAGGGGGTAAAGAGACCCAGTACTTC.

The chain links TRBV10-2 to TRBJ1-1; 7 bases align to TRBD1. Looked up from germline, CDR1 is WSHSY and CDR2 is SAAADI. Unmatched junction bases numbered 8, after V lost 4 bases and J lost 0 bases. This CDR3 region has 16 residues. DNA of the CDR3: TGCGCCAGCAGTGGACAGGGTAGGGGATTGAACACTGAAGCTTTCTTT. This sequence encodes CASSGQGRGLNTEAFF.

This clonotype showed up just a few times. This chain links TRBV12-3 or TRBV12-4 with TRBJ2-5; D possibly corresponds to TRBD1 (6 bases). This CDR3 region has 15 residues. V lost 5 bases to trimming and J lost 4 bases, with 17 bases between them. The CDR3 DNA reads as TGTGCCAGCAGTCCTAGGCCCGGGACACTAGAGACCCAGTACTTC. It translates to CASSPRPGTLETQYF.

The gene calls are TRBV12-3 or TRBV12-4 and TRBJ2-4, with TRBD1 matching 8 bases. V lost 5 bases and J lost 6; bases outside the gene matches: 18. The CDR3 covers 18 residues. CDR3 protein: CASSPGTGLGESSNIQYF. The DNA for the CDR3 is TGTGCCAGCAGTCCCGGGACAGGTCTAGGGGAGAGTTCAAACATTCAGTACTTC.

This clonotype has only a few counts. In DNA form, the CDR3 reads TGCGCCAGCAGCGATCCGGGACAGGGCTTTTGGAATGAGCAGTTCTTC. As protein: CASSDPGQGFWNEQFF. The V and J genes are TRBV5-1 and TRBJ2-1; 9 nucleotides align to TRBD1. The V and J ends lost 4 bases and 7 bases, in that order; junction bases with no gene match: 12. This CDR3 has 16 residues. CDR1 is SGHRS and CDR2 is YFSETQ in the germline V gene.

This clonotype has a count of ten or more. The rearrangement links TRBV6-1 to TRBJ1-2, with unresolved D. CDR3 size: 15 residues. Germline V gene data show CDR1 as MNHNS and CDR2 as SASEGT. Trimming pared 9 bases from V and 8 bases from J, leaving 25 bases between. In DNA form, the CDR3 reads TGTGCCAGTCTAGAAATCCTTCGGGGAGGCCGCGGCTACACCTTC. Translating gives CASLEILRGGRGYTF.

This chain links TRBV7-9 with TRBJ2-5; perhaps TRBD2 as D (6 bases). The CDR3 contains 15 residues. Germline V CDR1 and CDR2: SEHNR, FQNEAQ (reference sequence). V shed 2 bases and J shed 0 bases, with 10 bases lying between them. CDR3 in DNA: TGTGCCAGCAGCTTATTCGCGGGGAACCAAGAGACCCAGTACTTC. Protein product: CASSLFAGNQETQYF.

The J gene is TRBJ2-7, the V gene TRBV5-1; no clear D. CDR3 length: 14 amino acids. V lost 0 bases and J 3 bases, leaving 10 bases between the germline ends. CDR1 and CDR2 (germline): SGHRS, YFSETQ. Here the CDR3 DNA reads TGCGCCAGCAGCTTGGAACCAGTAGACTACGAGCAGTACTTC. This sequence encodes CASSLEPVDYEQYF. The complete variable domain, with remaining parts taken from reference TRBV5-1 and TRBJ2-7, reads KAGVTQTPRYLIKTRGQQVTLSCSPISGHRSVSWYQQTPGQGLQFLFEYFSETQRNKGNFPGRFSGRQFSNSRSEMNVSTLELGDSALYLCASSLEPVDYEQYFGPGTRLTVT.

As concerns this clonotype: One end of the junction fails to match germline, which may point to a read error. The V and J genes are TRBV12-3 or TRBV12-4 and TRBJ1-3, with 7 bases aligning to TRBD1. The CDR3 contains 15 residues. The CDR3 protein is CASSLSTGSGNTTYF. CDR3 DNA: TGTGCCAGCAGTTTATCGACAGGGTCTGGAAACACCACATATTTT.

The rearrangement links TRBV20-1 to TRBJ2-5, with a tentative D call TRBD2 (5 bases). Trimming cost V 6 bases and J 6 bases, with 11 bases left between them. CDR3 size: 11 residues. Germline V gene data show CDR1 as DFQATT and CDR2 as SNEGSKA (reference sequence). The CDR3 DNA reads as TGCAGTGCAAATAGCGTTCAGACCCAGTACTTC. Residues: CSANSVQTQYF.

The CDR3 spells CASSLLSGSLQETQYF. CDR3 sequence (DNA): TGTGCCAGCAGTTTATTGAGCGGGAGCCTCCAAGAGACCCAGTACTTC. The chain is built from TRBV12-3 or TRBV12-4 and TRBJ2-5, with 8 bases identical to TRBD2. The length of the CDR3 is 16 residues. Unmatched junction bases numbered 6, after V lost 2 bases and J lost 1 base.

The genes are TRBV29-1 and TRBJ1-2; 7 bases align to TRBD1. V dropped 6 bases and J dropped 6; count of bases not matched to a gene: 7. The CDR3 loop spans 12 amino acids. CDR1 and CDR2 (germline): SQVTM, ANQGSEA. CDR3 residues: CSVQQGSNGYTF. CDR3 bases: TGCAGCGTCCAACAGGGGAGCAATGGCTACACCTTC.